This T cell receptor (beta chain) was recovered during a study of T cells after yellow fever vaccination. Study-level results: Across the CD4 and CD8 compartments, a small share of clonotypes was present in both. Among primary-vaccination clones, most reappeared after the booster, at 96% for CD4 and roughly 88% for CD8.

5'RACE template switching generated TCR cDNA, adding a universal primer site and UMIs. TCRdb re-derived calls from the 5' RACE reads in MiXCR, one entry per CDR3 protein. The data show around 140,000 distinct CDR3 sequences, with 6.5% to 8.5% seen just once and under 0.85% held by the top ten. Trimming removed 7 bases from V and 3 bases from J, with 19 bases in between. The CDR3 totals 15 residues. Per germline, CDR1 SGDLS and CDR2 YYNGEE. This clonotype was counted ten times or more. Its antigen is unknown. The sample here was CD4+ T cells sorted from PBMCs, taken 5 days after the yellow fever booster vaccination. The genes are TRBV9 and TRBJ2-5; D is perhaps TRBD2 (6 bases). The source is a man aged 25 to 40 who received the YFV17D yellow fever vaccine. The DNA of the CDR3 is TGTGCCAGCGCGCCGAGTAGTAGCGGTGAAGAGACCCAGTACTTC. Its translation is CASAPSSSGEETQYF.